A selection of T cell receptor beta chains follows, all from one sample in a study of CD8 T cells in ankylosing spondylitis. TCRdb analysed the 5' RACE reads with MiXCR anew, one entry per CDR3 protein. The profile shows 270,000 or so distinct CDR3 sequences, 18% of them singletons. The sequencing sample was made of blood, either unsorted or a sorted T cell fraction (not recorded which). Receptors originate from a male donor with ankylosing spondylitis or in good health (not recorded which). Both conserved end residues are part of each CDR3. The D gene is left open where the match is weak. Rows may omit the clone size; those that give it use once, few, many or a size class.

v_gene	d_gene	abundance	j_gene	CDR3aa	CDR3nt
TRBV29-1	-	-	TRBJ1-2	CSVVEPSGGYTF	TGCAGCGTTGTTGAGCCCAGTGGTGGCTACACCTTC
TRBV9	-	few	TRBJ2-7	CASSVGVTDTYEQYF	TGTGCCAGCAGCGTTGGAGTCACTGACACCTACGAGCAGTACTTC
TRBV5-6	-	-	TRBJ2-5	CASSLIWEGEETQYF	TGTGCCAGCAGCTTAATTTGGGAGGGGGAAGAGACCCAGTACTTC
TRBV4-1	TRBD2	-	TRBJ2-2	CASSGGLAGEITGELFF	TGCGCCAGCAGCGGGGGGCTAGCGGGAGAAATAACCGGGGAGCTGTTTTTT
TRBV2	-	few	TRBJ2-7	CASSEVTGFTYEQYF	TGTGCCAGCAGTGAAGTAACAGGCTTCACCTACGAGCAGTACTTC
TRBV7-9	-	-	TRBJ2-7	CASSDTVLREQYF	TGTGCCAGCAGCGATACCGTCCTGCGCGAGCAGTACTTC
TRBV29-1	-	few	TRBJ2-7	CSVEEGGYEQYF	TGCAGCGTTGAAGAGGGGGGCTACGAGCAGTACTTC
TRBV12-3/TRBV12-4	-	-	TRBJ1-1	CASREKTWNTEAFF	TGTGCCAGCAGGGAAAAGACATGGAACACTGAAGCTTTCTTT
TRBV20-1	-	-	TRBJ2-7	CSARPQGPGYEQYF	TGCAGTGCTAGACCACAGGGCCCAGGCTACGAGCAGTACTTC
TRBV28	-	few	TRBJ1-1	CASSLFQLGMNTEAFF	TGTGCCAGCAGTTTATTTCAGTTGGGGATGAACACTGAAGCTTTCTTT